The text below deals with one T cell receptor beta chain. This specimen belongs to a study of breast tumors, draining lymph nodes, adjacent tissues. In TCRdb, the multiplex PCR reads were re-called with MiXCR into one record per CDR3 protein. The data contain 85,000 to 130,000 distinct CDR3 sequences, around 30% of them seen just once; the ten biggest clones take up 4.5% to 7%. Breast cancer patients provided tissue from their axillary draining lymph nodes. This CDR3 spans 16 amino acids. Trimming cost V 6 bases and J 4 bases; bases outside gene matches: 13. The sequencing input was axillary lymph node tissue. This sequence originates from a female donor with breast cancer. Some clones in this sample may be carry-over from other donors' samples. The V call is TRBV12-3 or TRBV12-4, the J call TRBJ2-7; 9 nucleotides line up with TRBD1. This CDR3 reads CASSPSLGQGRYEQYF. CDR3 sequence (DNA): TGTGCCAGCAGCCCTTCCCTTGGACAGGGGAGGTACGAGCAGTACTTC.